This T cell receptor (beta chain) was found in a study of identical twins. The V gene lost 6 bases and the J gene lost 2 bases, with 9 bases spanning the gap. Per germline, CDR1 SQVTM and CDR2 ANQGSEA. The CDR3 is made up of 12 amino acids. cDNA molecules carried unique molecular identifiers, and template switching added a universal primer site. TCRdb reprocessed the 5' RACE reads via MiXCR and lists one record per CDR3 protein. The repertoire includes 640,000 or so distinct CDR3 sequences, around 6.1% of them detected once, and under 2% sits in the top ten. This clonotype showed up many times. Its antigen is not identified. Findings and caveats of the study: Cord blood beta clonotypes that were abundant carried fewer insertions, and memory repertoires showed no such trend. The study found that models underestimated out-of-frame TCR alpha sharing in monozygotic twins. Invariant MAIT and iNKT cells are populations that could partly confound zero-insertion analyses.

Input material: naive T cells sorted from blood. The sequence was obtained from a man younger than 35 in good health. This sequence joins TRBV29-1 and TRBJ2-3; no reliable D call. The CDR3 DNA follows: TGCAGCGTACCCCGTCTCACAGATACGCAGTATTTT. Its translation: CSVPRLTDTQYF.